The 7 T cell receptor beta chains given below trace back to one sample, sequenced in a study of T cell responses to AZD1222 COVID-19 vaccine. Sequenced by immunoSEQ multiplex PCR; TCRdb stores in-frame clones only, minus some. This sample carries about 35,000 clones, just over 85% of them seen once, and the ten largest clones take 9.5% to 12%. The material sequenced was peripheral blood, taken 28 days after the second AZD1222 dose. These receptors were taken from an adult who received the AZD1222 COVID-19 vaccine.

This chain joins TRBV7-2 and TRBJ2-7; D remains ambiguous. The V gene's germline CDR1 is SGHTA and CDR2 FQGNSA. V was cut by 3 bases and J by 0 bases, with 9 bases left in between. The CDR3 length is 14 residues. The CDR3 loop is CASSFVASSYEQYF. In DNA, the CDR3 is TGTGCCAGCAGCTTCGTCGCATCCTCCTACGAGCAGTACTTC.

V usage is TRBV29-1 and J usage is TRBJ1-1; 11 positions agree with TRBD1. Trimming took 3 bases from V and 8 from J; bases not matched to a gene: 11. Germline loops: CDR1 SQVTM, CDR2 ANQGSEA. The CDR3 runs to 15 residues. The CDR3 loop is CSVEGQGGGGSEAFF. CDR3 DNA sequence: TGCAGCGTTGAGGGACAGGGGGGCGGCGGGAGCGAAGCTTTCTTT.

The rearrangement joins TRBV7-2 to TRBJ2-3, with TRBD2 matching 14 bases. Germline assignment: CDR1 SGHTA and CDR2 FQGNSA. This CDR3 has 18 residues. J lost 4 bases, V lost 1 base, and 7 bases had no gene match. DNA of the CDR3: TGTGCCAGCAGCTTAGTGGGACTAGCGGGAGTAGGGGCAGATACGCAGTATTTT. Residues: CASSLVGLAGVGADTQYF.

The chain links TRBV5-1 to TRBJ1-1; D may be TRBD1 (6 bases). Germline loops: CDR1 SGHRS, CDR2 YFSETQ. V lost 0 bases to trimming and J lost 4 bases, with 16 bases between them. The length of the CDR3 is 16 residues. CDR3 protein: CASSLETGSEGTEAFF. The CDR3 DNA is TGCGCCAGCAGCTTGGAAACAGGGTCGGAGGGCACTGAAGCTTTCTTT.

The V gene is TRBV15, the J gene TRBJ1-2, with D perhaps TRBD1 (5 bases). CDR3 size: 14 residues. Trimming removed 1 base from V and 5 bases from J, with 11 bases in between. Germline V gives CDR1 LNHNV, CDR2 YYDKDF (reference sequence). Written as DNA, the CDR3 is TGTGCCACCAGCAGAGGACAGACTGTTTATGGCTACACCTTC. Translating it yields CATSRGQTVYGYTF.

The CDR3 DNA reads as TGTGCCATCAGTCCAAGGGGGAGGGCGACAGATACGCAGTATTTT. Amino acid sequence: CAISPRGRATDTQYF. The chain is built from TRBV10-3 and TRBJ2-3; the D gene is possibly TRBD2 (7 bases). The V gene lost 5 bases and the J gene lost 3 bases, with 15 bases spanning the gap. The CDR3 totals 15 residues. CDR1 is ENHRY and CDR2 is SYGVKD in the germline V gene.

This rearrangement joins TRBV28 to TRBJ1-2; no reliable D call. Germline V gene lookup returns CDR1 MDHEN and CDR2 SYDVKM. This CDR3 has 14 amino acids. V lost 3 bases and J 4 bases, leaving 12 bases between the germline ends. CDR3 sequence reads: CASSFSGESYGYTF. CDR3 nucleotide sequence: TGTGCCAGCAGTTTCTCTGGGGAATCCTATGGCTACACCTTC.